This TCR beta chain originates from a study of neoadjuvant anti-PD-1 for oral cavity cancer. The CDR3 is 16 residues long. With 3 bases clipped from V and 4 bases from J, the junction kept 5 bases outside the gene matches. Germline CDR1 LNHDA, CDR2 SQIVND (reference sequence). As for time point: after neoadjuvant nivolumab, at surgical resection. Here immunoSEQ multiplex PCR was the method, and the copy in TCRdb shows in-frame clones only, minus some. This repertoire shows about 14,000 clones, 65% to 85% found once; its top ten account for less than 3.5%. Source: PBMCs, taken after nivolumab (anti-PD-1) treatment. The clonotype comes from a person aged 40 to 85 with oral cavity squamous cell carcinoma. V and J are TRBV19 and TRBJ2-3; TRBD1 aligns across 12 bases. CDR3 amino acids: CASSIAGTGGSDTQYF. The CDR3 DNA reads TGTGCCAGTAGTATTGCGGGGACAGGGGGCTCAGATACGCAGTATTTT.